This passage covers 23 T cell receptor beta chains from one sample sequenced in a study of T cell responses to AZD1222 COVID-19 vaccine. TCRdb's table, derived via immunoSEQ multiplex PCR, lists solely in-frame clones and lacks some. The sample contains fewer than 80,000 clones, about 87% of which appear only once. The sequencing here drew on peripheral blood, taken 28 days after the second dose of the MenACWY control vaccine. The receptor source for this set is an adult who received the MenACWY meningococcal vaccine as a control.

The chain employs TRBV4-1 and TRBJ1-6; the D gene is possibly TRBD1 (5 bases). Trimming took off 0 bases at V and 9 bases at J, with 12 bases between the two ends. Germline V gene lookup returns CDR1 MGHRA and CDR2 YSYEKL. The CDR3 is 15 amino acids. DNA of the CDR3: TGCGCCAGCAGCCAAGATGGGGGGTTGGTTTCACCCCTCCACTTT. It is translated as CASSQDGGLVSPLHF.

The chain recombines TRBV3-1 (or the pseudogene TRBV3-2) with TRBJ1-1, with D unclear. CDR3 length: 13 amino acids. Germline CDR1 is LGHDT and CDR2 is YNNKEL (reference sequence). With 3 bases removed from V and 1 base from J, the gap between germline ends came to 6 bases. CDR3 sequence: CASSQYRNTEAFF. CDR3 DNA: TGTGCCAGCAGCCAGTACCGGAACACTGAAGCTTTCTTT.

V and J are TRBV12-3 or TRBV12-4 and TRBJ2-7; no clear D. The CDR3 is made up of 13 amino acids. V was shortened by 2 bases and J by 3 bases, with 8 bases between the two germline ends. CDR3 coding DNA: TGTGCCAGCAGTTTATACAACCGCTACGAGCAGTACTTC. As protein: CASSLYNRYEQYF.

The chain carries TRBV3-1 (or the pseudogene TRBV3-2) and TRBJ1-2; D unclear. Germline V CDR1 and CDR2: LGHDT, YNNKEL (reference sequence). The CDR3 is 12 residues long. Trimming cost V 2 bases and J 8 bases, with 9 bases left between them. The CDR3 nucleotides are TGTGCCAGCAGCCAACCCCCGGGGGGCTACACCTTC. Translation gives CASSQPPGGYTF.

The chain carries TRBV3-1 (or the pseudogene TRBV3-2) and TRBJ2-3, with D possibly matching TRBD1 (6 bases). CDR1 LGHDT and CDR2 YNNKEL come from the germline V gene (reference sequence). The V and J ends lost 6 bases and 4 bases respectively, with 11 bases between them. The length of the CDR3 is 13 residues. The CDR3 spells CASSQQGADTQYF. The CDR3 DNA reads as TGTGCCAGCAGTCAACAGGGAGCAGATACGCAGTATTTT.

This clone was detected a few times. The chain couples TRBV19 to TRBJ2-3; D perhaps matches TRBD2 (5 bases). Per germline, CDR1 LNHDA and CDR2 SQIVND (reference sequence). This CDR3 has 15 amino acids. With 5 bases removed from V and 3 bases from J, the gap between germline ends came to 15 bases. CDR3 DNA sequence: TGTGCCAGTAGTCAATCTAGCCGAGGGACAGATACGCAGTATTTT. Translated, it gives CASSQSSRGTDTQYF.

The CDR3 coding sequence is TGTGCCACCGACAGACACACTGAAGCTTTCTTT. Translation gives CATDRHTEAFF. The chain links TRBV19 to TRBJ1-1; possibly TRBD1 for D (5 bases). The V gene's germline CDR1 is LNHDA and CDR2 SQIVND (reference sequence). This CDR3 region has 11 residues. V shed 10 bases and J shed 3 bases, with 9 bases lying between them.

CDR3: CASSATTPGGHIRNTIYF. The CDR3 nucleotides are TGTGCCAGCAGCGCAACCACACCAGGGGGCCATATTCGGAACACCATATATTTT. The chain employs TRBV11-2 and TRBJ1-3; 8 bases match TRBD1. Germline V CDR1 and CDR2: SGHAT, FQNNGV. Trimming took 5 bases from V and 7 from J; bases not matched to a gene: 19. The CDR3 has 18 amino acids. Variable domain in full (rest from reference TRBV11-2 and TRBJ1-3): EAGVAQSPRYKIIEKRQSVAFWCNPISGHATLYWYQQILGQGPKLLIQFQNNGVVDDSQLPKDRFSAERLKGVDSTLKIQPAKLEDSAVYLCASSATTPGGHIRNTIYFGEGSWLTVV.

This chain uses TRBV24-1 with TRBJ2-3, with 13 bases matching TRBD2. CDR1 is KGHDR, CDR2 SFDVKD, per germline. The CDR3 extends over 16 amino acids. With 4 bases clipped from V and 2 bases from J, the junction kept 2 bases outside the gene matches. The chain's CDR3 is CATSEGTSGDTDTQYF. The DNA for the CDR3 is TGTGCCACCAGTGAAGGGACTAGCGGGGACACAGATACGCAGTATTTT.

This rearrangement joins TRBV21-1 to TRBJ2-7; the DNA was not compared with TRBD2, the D call given in the table. TRBV21-1 constitutes a pseudogene. The CDR3 loop spans 9 amino acids. CDR3 in DNA: TGTGCCAGCACTCCCGGGATGGAATTC. It is translated as CASTPGMEF.

The sample holds one count of this clone. The V and J genes are TRBV20-1 and TRBJ2-5; tentative D call: TRBD2 (5 bases). The CDR3 runs 13 residues. Trimming stripped 3 bases from V and 5 bases from J, with 13 bases between. The germline V gene has CDR1 DFQATT and CDR2 SNEGSKA (reference sequence). The CDR3 loop is CSASTGLGETQYF. In nucleotides, the CDR3 is TGCAGTGCTAGTACGGGGTTGGGTGAGACCCAGTACTTC.

The V call is TRBV7-3, the J call TRBJ1-2; a possible D gene is TRBD1 (6 bases). Per germline, CDR1 SGHTA and CDR2 FQGTGA. The length of the CDR3 is 15 residues. Trimming cost V 5 bases and J 4 bases, with 17 bases left between them. CDR3 DNA: TGTGCCAGCAGCGCGGGGCCCGGGGACACCTATGGCTACACCTTC. Translating gives CASSAGPGDTYGYTF.

This clone was seen only once. This CDR3 reads CASSNPAGGNTDTQYF. CDR3 nucleotides: TGTGCCAGTAGTAACCCAGCGGGGGGAAACACAGATACGCAGTATTTT. The chain couples TRBV19 to TRBJ2-3; 9 bases agree with TRBD2. This CDR3 spans 16 amino acids. J was trimmed by 2 bases and V by 4 bases; bases with no gene match: 7. The germline gives CDR1 LNHDA, CDR2 SQIVND (reference sequence).

Of note for this clone: At the DNA level, this CDR3 is encoded by other sequences in the same sample as well. This chain connects TRBV12-5 to TRBJ1-3; no definite D call. V was pared by 4 bases and J by 2 bases, with 0 bases between. This CDR3 spans 11 amino acids. The germline CDR1 and CDR2 sequences are LGHNT and FRNRAP. CDR3 protein: CASGSGNTIYF. The CDR3 DNA is TGTGCTAGTGGTTCTGGAAACACCATATATTTT.

The chain is built from TRBV5-4 and TRBJ2-5; 10 bases match TRBD1. V was clipped by 4 bases and J by 3 bases; unmatched bases: 9. The CDR3 is 16 residues long. Germline V gene sequence: CDR1 SGHNT, CDR2 YYREEE (reference sequence). CDR3: CASSIGTGVQKETQYF. The CDR3 region has the DNA TGTGCCAGCAGCATCGGGACAGGGGTCCAGAAAGAGACCCAGTACTTC.

The rearrangement uses TRBV6-5 and TRBJ1-1; 9 bases are shared with TRBD1. The germline V gene encodes CDR1 MNHEY and CDR2 SVGAGI. V lost 2 bases to trimming and J lost 8 bases; unmatched junction nucleotides: 3. The CDR3 contains 13 residues. This CDR3 reads CASSYAGTGEAFF. As DNA, the CDR3 is TGTGCCAGCAGTTACGCCGGGACAGGGGAAGCTTTCTTT.

This clone was counted a few times. The chain recombines TRBV29-1 with TRBJ1-3; possible D gene TRBD1, 5 bases. This CDR3 contains 17 residues. The V end lost 0 bases, the J end lost 0 bases, and 15 bases lay between the germline ends. Germline CDR1 SQVTM, CDR2 ANQGSEA. Written as DNA, the CDR3 is TGCAGCGTTGAAGATCTTGCCCGGGGCCTCTCTGGAAACACCATATATTTT. Protein: CSVEDLARGLSGNTIYF.

The genes are TRBV4-1 and TRBJ1-5; weak D call: TRBD1 (6 bases). V dropped 0 bases and J dropped 0 bases, with 18 bases sitting between them. The CDR3 totals 19 residues. Germline V CDR1 and CDR2: MGHRA, YSYEKL. This chain's CDR3 is CASSQETEDSHNSNQPQHF. Here the CDR3 DNA reads TGCGCCAGCAGCCAAGAAACTGAGGACAGCCACAATAGCAATCAGCCCCAGCATTTT.

The V call is TRBV3-1 (or the pseudogene TRBV3-2), the J call TRBJ1-2; weak D call: TRBD1 (5 bases). The ends were cut back, 2 bases at V and 5 bases at J, with 15 bases in the middle. The CDR3 totals 15 residues. Germline CDR1 LGHDT, CDR2 YNNKEL (reference sequence). The CDR3 loop is CASSQSGLAGYGYTF. DNA of the CDR3: TGTGCCAGCAGCCAATCAGGGCTGGCGGGATATGGCTACACCTTC.

The chain recombines TRBV4-1 with TRBJ2-7; possibly TRBD1 for D (6 bases). Germline V gene sequence: CDR1 MGHRA, CDR2 YSYEKL. The ends were cut back, 2 bases at V and 2 bases at J, with 13 bases in the middle. The CDR3 loop spans 15 amino acids. DNA for the CDR3: TGCGCCAGCAGCCAACAAGAACAGGGTACCTACGAGCAGTACTTC. Its protein is CASSQQEQGTYEQYF.

CDR3 residues: CASSLEAGGSTDTQYF. CDR3 nucleotides: TGCGCCAGCAGCTTGGAGGCGGGAGGGAGCACAGATACGCAGTATTTT. The V gene is TRBV5-1, the J gene TRBJ2-3, with 9 bases fitting TRBD2. The CDR3 sequence is 16 residues long. Trimming took 0 bases from V and 0 from J; bases not matched to a gene: 2. Germline-derived CDR1 and CDR2 are SGHRS and YFSETQ. The full variable domain, its missing parts supplied by reference TRBV5-1 and TRBJ2-3, is KAGVTQTPRYLIKTRGQQVTLSCSPISGHRSVSWYQQTPGQGLQFLFEYFSETQRNKGNFPGRFSGRQFSNSRSEMNVSTLELGDSALYLCASSLEAGGSTDTQYFGPGTRLTVL.

This clone has just one count. The rearrangement uses TRBV29-1 and TRBJ2-2; D is undetermined. The CDR3 is made up of 14 amino acids. In germline, CDR1 is SQVTM, CDR2 ANQGSEA. V lost 4 bases and J 1 base, leaving 10 bases between the germline ends. The CDR3 nucleotides read TGCAGCGTTGTGTTGTGGCAGAACACCGGGGAGCTGTTTTTT. Encoded protein: CSVVLWQNTGELFF.

The chain is built from TRBV3-1 (or the pseudogene TRBV3-2) and TRBJ1-2, with 9 bases that match TRBD1. The CDR3 consists of 13 residues. Germline CDR1 reads LGHDT; CDR2 reads YNNKEL (reference sequence). The J segment lost 8 bases and the V segment lost 3 bases, leaving 4 bases of the junction unmatched. CDR3 nucleotides: TGTGCCAGCAGCCAGGGGACAGGGAGCGGCTACACCTTC. Encoded protein: CASSQGTGSGYTF.